This TCR beta chain is drawn from a study of metastatic and nonmetastatic thyroid tumors. Study-level information: Malignant and benign thyroid patients had repertoires compared in peripheral blood and tumor or nodule tissue.

The study's findings and limits: Benign nodules reportedly had significantly lower TCR beta diversity than malignant thyroid tumors in blood and tumor.

CDR1 is DFQATT, CDR2 SNEGSKA, per germline (reference sequence). Trimming took 6 bases from V and 0 from J, leaving 13 bases between them. The CDR3 runs to 14 residues. None of the patients had undergone any treatment ahead of thyroid surgery. A remark on this clone: Its antigen is undetermined.

Original data processing: Differences in CDR3 between clinicopathological groups were drawn on to build a classifier intended to discriminate distant-metastatic papillary thyroid cancer patients. TCRdb re-called clones via MiXCR from the PCR reads. TCRdb assigned the V and J calls; the authors' analysis was not used. The sample lists roughly 93,000 clones, approximately 11% occurring once. Sequences were obtained from blood. The receptor comes from a female donor with papillary thyroid cancer or a benign thyroid nodule (not recorded which). Some clones in this sample may be carry-over from other donors' samples. The rearrangement joins TRBV20-1 to TRBJ2-3; D ambiguous. CDR3 nucleotides: TGCAGTGCCCACCGGCAGGCTAGCACAGATACGCAGTATTTT. Amino acid sequence: CSAHRQASTDTQYF.